The next 19 T cell receptor beta chains were all read from a single sample in a study of T cell clones after liver transplantation. The method was immunoSEQ multiplex PCR; TCRdb's version includes in-frame clones alone and lacks a portion of them. The sample records 55,000 to 80,000 clones, roughly 90% being singletons. The starting material was CD4+ T cells from blood, obtained before liver transplant. These receptor sequences come from a human donor who received a liver transplant.

The chain carries TRBV7-9 and TRBJ2-2, with D unresolved. Per the germline V gene, CDR1 is SEHNR and CDR2 is FQNEAQ (reference sequence). Trimming removed 5 bases at V and 5 bases at J, with 3 bases between. CDR3 size: 11 residues. DNA for the CDR3: TGTGCCAGCAGCAAGACCGGGGAGCTGTTTTTT. Amino acid sequence: CASSKTGELFF. The full variable domain, with the rest looked up from reference TRBV7-9 and TRBJ2-2, is DTGVSQNPRHKITKRGQNVTFRCDPISEHNRLYWYRQTLGQGPEFLTYFQNEAQLEKSRLLSDRFSAERPKGSFSTLEIQRTEQGDSAMYLCASSKTGELFFGEGSRLTVL.

V gene TRBV11-1 combines with J gene TRBJ2-1; 10 bases fit TRBD2. The V gene end was trimmed by 4 bases and the J gene end by 3 bases; junction bases not matched to a gene: 6. The germline gives CDR1 SGHAT, CDR2 FQDESV (reference sequence). The CDR3 has 16 amino acids. The CDR3 sequence: CASSSHRTSGYNEQFF. CDR3 sequence (DNA): TGTGCCAGCAGCTCACACAGGACTAGCGGCTACAATGAGCAGTTCTTC.

V and J are TRBV30 and TRBJ1-2, with D maybe TRBD1 (5 bases). Per the germline V gene, CDR1 is GTSNPN and CDR2 is SVGIG (reference sequence). This CDR3 has 14 residues. V was cut by 2 bases and J by 3 bases, with 13 bases left in between. This chain's CDR3 is CAWSTRRGDYGYTF. In DNA form, the CDR3 reads TGTGCCTGGAGTACCCGGCGGGGGGACTATGGCTACACCTTC.

The chain employs TRBV4-1 and TRBJ2-7; D is perhaps TRBD1 (6 bases). V was cut by 0 bases and J by 2 bases, with 17 bases left in between. In germline, CDR1 is MGHRA, CDR2 YSYEKL. The CDR3 spans 17 residues. CDR3: CASSQDRQGTRTYEQYF. In nucleotides, the CDR3 is TGCGCCAGCAGCCAAGATAGGCAAGGGACAAGAACCTACGAGCAGTACTTC.

The chain recombines TRBV15 with TRBJ2-7; TRBD2 might be the D (6 bases). The ends were cut back, 5 bases at V and 0 bases at J, with 14 bases in the middle. Germline values: CDR1 LNHNV, CDR2 YYDKDF (reference sequence). The CDR3 length is 15 residues. This CDR3 reads CATSRPGVLSYEQYF. Here the CDR3 DNA reads TGTGCCACCAGCCGACCGGGGGTCCTCTCCTACGAGCAGTACTTC.

This chain connects TRBV5-1 to TRBJ1-4; TRBD1 aligns across 7 bases. Germline CDR1 reads SGHRS; CDR2 reads YFSETQ. This CDR3 contains 15 residues. Trimming cost V 4 bases and J 5 bases; bases outside gene matches: 8. The CDR3 protein is CASSARDRKNEKLFF. The CDR3, as DNA: TGCGCCAGCAGCGCGAGGGACAGAAAAAATGAAAAACTGTTTTTT.

A single count supports this clone. The V call is TRBV6-6, the J call TRBJ1-4, with no clear D. The germline CDR1 and CDR2 sequences are MNHNY and SVGAGI (reference sequence). The CDR3 consists of 14 residues. Trimming shortened V by 5 bases and J by 5 bases, and 12 bases separated the two germline ends. This CDR3 is CASSHEARNEKLFF. DNA of the CDR3: TGTGCCAGCAGTCACGAGGCCCGGAATGAAAAACTGTTTTTT.

The rearrangement joins TRBV19 to TRBJ2-7; a possible D gene is TRBD1 (5 bases). Trimming removed 1 base at V and 4 bases at J, with 11 bases between. CDR3 size: 14 residues. Germline CDR1 reads LNHDA; CDR2 reads SQIVND (reference sequence). CDR3: CASSIAAGKYEQYF. The CDR3 bases are TGTGCCAGTAGTATAGCTGCAGGGAAGTACGAGCAGTACTTC. Full variable domain (missing parts from reference TRBV19 and TRBJ2-7): DGGITQSPKYLFRKEGQNVTLSCEQNLNHDAMYWYRQDPGQGLRLIYYSQIVNDFQKGDIAEGYSVSREKKESFPLTVTSAQKNPTAFYLCASSIAAGKYEQYFGPGTRLTVT.

This rearrangement joins TRBV4-2 to TRBJ2-3; D possibly matches TRBD1 or TRBD2 (5 bases each). Trimming removed 3 bases from V and 7 bases from J, with 14 bases in between. The V gene's germline CDR1 is LGHNA and CDR2 YNFKEQ. The CDR3 spans 14 residues. CDR3 amino acids: CASSHSLGTNTQYF. In nucleotides, the CDR3 is TGTGCCAGCAGCCACAGCTTAGGGACGAATACGCAGTATTTT.

The table lists this clone with a few counts. The gene calls are TRBV19 and TRBJ1-5; TRBD1 is a possible D gene (5 bases). The CDR3 runs 19 residues. V was pared by 4 bases and J by 1 base, with 23 bases between. Germline V CDR1 and CDR2: LNHDA, SQIVND (reference sequence). CDR3 sequence (DNA): TGTGCCAGTAGTACTCGAGTGTTATGGGAAGGGGTAAGCAATCAGCCCCAGCATTTT. Amino acid sequence: CASSTRVLWEGVSNQPQHF.

Regarding this clone: The sample holds other DNA sequences that translate to the same CDR3. V and J are TRBV18 and TRBJ2-5, with D uncertain. V gave up 3 bases and J gave up 2 bases, with 4 bases separating them. Per germline, CDR1 KGHSH and CDR2 LQKENI. CDR3 length: 12 residues. The CDR3, as DNA: TGTGCCAGCTCACCGGAACAAGAGACCCAGTACTTC. It codes for CASSPEQETQYF.

V and J are TRBV9 and TRBJ2-3; D is unresolved. Germline V gene sequence: CDR1 SGDLS, CDR2 YYNGEE. The V end lost 4 bases, the J end lost 6 bases, and 12 bases lay between the germline ends. This CDR3 region has 13 residues. CDR3 DNA sequence: TGTGCCAGCAGCCCCCTCGTGGGGGATACGCAGTATTTT. Its translation: CASSPLVGDTQYF.

V and J are TRBV27 and TRBJ1-2; 11 bases are shared with TRBD1. The CDR3 contains 14 residues. Per germline, CDR1 MNHEY and CDR2 SMNVEV (reference sequence). V was pared by 3 bases and J by 4 bases, with 1 base of the junction left unmatched. The CDR3: CASSFGTGGYGYTF. As DNA, the CDR3 is TGTGCCAGCAGTTTTGGGACAGGGGGCTATGGCTACACCTTC.

The V call is TRBV5-1, the J call TRBJ2-2; a weak D match, TRBD1 (5 bases). Trimming left V 4 bases short and J 0 bases short, with 10 bases between. Per the germline V gene, CDR1 is SGHRS and CDR2 is YFSETQ. This CDR3 is 15 amino acids long. CDR3 sequence reads: CASSTGHSNTGELFF. DNA for the CDR3: TGCGCCAGCAGCACCGGACATTCGAACACCGGGGAGCTGTTTTTT. Looking up the rest from reference TRBV5-1 and TRBJ2-2 gives the full variable domain: KAGVTQTPRYLIKTRGQQVTLSCSPISGHRSVSWYQQTPGQGLQFLFEYFSETQRNKGNFPGRFSGRQFSNSRSEMNVSTLELGDSALYLCASSTGHSNTGELFFGEGSRLTVL.

The rearrangement uses TRBV9 and TRBJ2-5; 15 bases fit TRBD2. This CDR3 is 20 amino acids long. V was pared by 4 bases and J by 5 bases, with 18 bases of the junction left unmatched. Germline lookup yields CDR1 SGDLS and CDR2 YYNGEE. In DNA, the CDR3 is TGTGCCAGCAGCCCAAGAGAGCCGGGACTAGCGGGAGGCCGGGGGGAGACCCAGTACTTC. Translated: CASSPREPGLAGGRGETQYF.

The V gene is TRBV30, the J gene TRBJ1-5, with D unresolved. Trimming removed 2 bases at V and 5 bases at J, with 10 bases between. The CDR3 has 13 amino acids. From germline, CDR1 is GTSNPN and CDR2 SVGIG (reference sequence). CDR3 residues: CAWSMGLDQPQHF. In DNA, the CDR3 is TGTGCCTGGAGTATGGGGTTGGATCAGCCCCAGCATTTT. Supplemented by reference TRBV30 and TRBJ1-5, the full variable domain reads SQTIHQWPATLVQPVGSPLSLECTVEGTSNPNLYWYRQAAGRGLQLLFYSVGIGQISSEVPQNLSASRPQDRQFILSSKKLLLSDSGFYLCAWSMGLDQPQHFGDGTRLSIL.

The rearrangement uses TRBV7-3 and TRBJ2-4, with 7 bases aligning to TRBD1. Germline-derived CDR1 and CDR2 are SGHTA and FQGTGA. The CDR3 consists of 17 residues. J lost 6 bases, V lost 3 bases, and 14 bases had no gene match. CDR3 sequence reads: CASSFPTGKESVNIQYF. The DNA of the CDR3 is TGTGCCAGCAGCTTCCCGACAGGGAAGGAGAGCGTAAACATTCAGTACTTC.

The gene calls are TRBV2 and TRBJ2-3; the D gene is possibly TRBD1 (6 bases). The germline V gene has CDR1 SNHLY and CDR2 FYNNEI. Trimming removed 8 bases from V and 7 bases from J, with 22 bases in between. The CDR3 covers 15 residues. CDR3 region: CASETGQRISYTQYF. CDR3 coding DNA: TGTGCCAGCGAGACAGGACAGAGGATATCTTATACGCAGTATTTT.

This chain joins TRBV27 and TRBJ1-3, with D possibly TRBD1 on 6 matching bases. The V end lost 6 bases, the J end lost 4 bases, and 13 bases lay between the germline ends. This CDR3 comprises 14 residues. The germline gives CDR1 MNHEY, CDR2 SMNVEV (reference sequence). CDR3 nucleotides: TGTGCCAGCAGGAGTGGGGGCGGCGGAAACACCATATATTTT. Protein: CASRSGGGGNTIYF.